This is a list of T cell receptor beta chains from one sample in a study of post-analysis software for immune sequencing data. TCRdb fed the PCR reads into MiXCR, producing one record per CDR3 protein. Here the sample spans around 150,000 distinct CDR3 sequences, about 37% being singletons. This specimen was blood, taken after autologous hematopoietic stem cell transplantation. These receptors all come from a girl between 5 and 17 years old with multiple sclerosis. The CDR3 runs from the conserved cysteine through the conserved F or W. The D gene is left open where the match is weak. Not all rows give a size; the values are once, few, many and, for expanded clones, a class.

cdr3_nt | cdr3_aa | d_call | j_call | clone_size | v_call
TGTGCCAGCAGTTACTCGTCCTGGGAAAAACTGTTTTTT | CASSYSSWEKLFF | . | TRBJ1-4 | few | TRBV6-2/TRBV6-3
TGCGCCAGCAGCTTGGCCGGGACTCCTGGACTAGCGGGATTGGATACGCAGTATTTT | CASSLAGTPGLAGLDTQYF | TRBD2 | TRBJ2-3 | . | TRBV5-1
TGCAGTGCTAGAGGGGGTGACAGGGTTTACGAGCAGTACTTC | CSARGGDRVYEQYF | TRBD1 | TRBJ2-7 | few | TRBV20-1
TGCGCCAGCAGCCAAGGCGGGACAGGTTGGAACACTGAAGCTTTCTTT | CASSQGGTGWNTEAFF | TRBD1 | TRBJ1-1 | . | TRBV4-1
TGCAGTGCTTTAGATGGGGGCCTGGGCACTGAAGCTTTCTTT | CSALDGGLGTEAFF | . | TRBJ1-1 | once | TRBV20-1
TGTGCCAGCTCACCGGGACAGGGAAGCACTGAAGCTTTCTTT | CASSPGQGSTEAFF | TRBD1 | TRBJ1-1 | few | TRBV25-1
TGCAGCGCCGCTCCGGGACAGGGCAACTATGGCTACACCTTC | CSAAPGQGNYGYTF | TRBD1 | TRBJ1-2 | many | TRBV29-1
TGTGCCACCACCATTTGGGGGCAAGAGACCCAGTACTTC | CATTIWGQETQYF | . | TRBJ2-5 | . | TRBV15
TGTGCCAGCAGTTACGGCGCCAGAGGGAACACTGAAGCTTTCTTT | CASSYGARGNTEAFF | . | TRBJ1-1 | few | TRBV6-5
TGCGCCAGCAGCTTGTGGTCAGAGACCCAGTACTTC | CASSLWSETQYF | . | TRBJ2-5 | . | TRBV5-1
TGTGCCAGCAGTTTAGGGGTAGTCACAGATACGCAGTATTTT | CASSLGVVTDTQYF | . | TRBJ2-3 | . | TRBV28
TGTGCCAGCAGCGTGGGGGCGGGTCAGCCCCAGCATTTT | CASSVGAGQPQHF | . | TRBJ1-5 | . | TRBV7-9
TGTGCCAGCAGTTTCTCGGTTCCTGGGCAGGGGCAAGAGACCCAGTACTTC | CASSFSVPGQGQETQYF | . | TRBJ2-5 | few | TRBV28
TGCGCCAGCAGCCAACTTGGGGTAGGAGATACGCAGTATTTT | CASSQLGVGDTQYF | . | TRBJ2-3 | . | TRBV4-1
TGTGCCAGCAGTGCGCCGCCCGGGACAGGGCGCGAGACCCACTACTTC | CASSAPPGTGRETHYF | TRBD1 | TRBJ2-5 | . | TRBV6-1
TGTGCCAGCAGTTACTCATGGGACAGGGAATCTCGGTACTTC | CASSYSWDRESRYF | TRBD1 | TRBJ2-5 | . | TRBV6-2/TRBV6-3
TGTGCCAGCAGCTTGACTAGCGGGGCCCAACCGCAGTTCTTC | CASSLTSGAQPQFF | TRBD2 | TRBJ2-1 | few | TRBV5-6
TGCAGTGCTAGCCCCAGTGTCAAAAACATTCAGTACTTC | CSASPSVKNIQYF | . | TRBJ2-4 | . | TRBV20-1
TGCAGTGCGTTCTCCGGGACTAGCACAGATACGCAGTATTTT | CSAFSGTSTDTQYF | . | TRBJ2-3 | few | TRBV20-1
TGTGCCAGCTCAGCCGCCGGGACTAGCGGGAACAATGAGCAGTTCTTC | CASSAAGTSGNNEQFF | TRBD2 | TRBJ2-1 | few | TRBV18
TGTGCCAGCAGCTTATTACAGGGAAAATTTGGTGAAAAACTGTTTTTT | CASSLLQGKFGEKLFF | . | TRBJ1-4 | . | TRBV7-9
TGTGCCAGCAGCTTAGCCGCGGGACTACGAAGTGGGATGGGAGCATCCGATGAGCAGTTCTTC | CASSLAAGLRSGMGASDEQFF | TRBD2 | TRBJ2-1 | few | TRBV7-3
TGTGCCAGCAGCCAATGGGACAGGTCCCCAGATACGCAGTATTTT | CASSQWDRSPDTQYF | TRBD1 | TRBJ2-3 | few | TRBV14
TGTGCCAGCGGGTCCTCCACGGGCAATGAGCAGTTCTTC | CASGSSTGNEQFF | . | TRBJ2-1 | few | TRBV12-3/TRBV12-4
TGTGCCAGCAGCTTAGGGAGGACAGGGGGCGCGGGGGCCCAGTACTTC | CASSLGRTGGAGAQYF | TRBD1 | TRBJ2-7 | few | TRBV7-2
TGCGCCAGCAGCCAAGACCCTACGGCCACAGGGGAGGACTACGAGCAGTACTTC | CASSQDPTATGEDYEQYF | . | TRBJ2-7 | many | TRBV4-1
TGTGCCAGCAGTTATGGGGAGACCCAGTACTTC | CASSYGETQYF | . | TRBJ2-5 | many | TRBV6-2/TRBV6-3
TGTGCCAGCAGCTTCTTCCGGGAGACAGATACGCAGTATTTT | CASSFFRETDTQYF | . | TRBJ2-3 | . | TRBV11-2
TGCAGCGTTGATTTCGGTCCGAGGACTGAAGCTTTCTTT | CSVDFGPRTEAFF | . | TRBJ1-1 | . | TRBV29-1
TGCAGTGCCTACGGGACTGGCGGGAGCCCAGAACGCGAGCAGTACTTC | CSAYGTGGSPEREQYF | TRBD2 | TRBJ2-7 | . | TRBV20-1
TGCGGTGCTAGAGATAAACGGACTAGCGGGCGAAATGAGCAGTTCTTC | CGARDKRTSGRNEQFF | TRBD2 | TRBJ2-1 | . | TRBV20-1
TGCGCCAGCAGCTTGGCTGGTAGCGGGAGTTTTGGGCGGAATGAGCAGTTCTTC | CASSLAGSGSFGRNEQFF | TRBD2 | TRBJ2-1 | . | TRBV5-1
TGCGCCAGCAGCTTGGAGGGGGCGACGGACACTGAAGCTTTCTTT | CASSLEGATDTEAFF | TRBD1 | TRBJ1-1 | few | TRBV5-1
TGTGCCAGCCTCCCCCCCGGGACCGAAGCCCTCTACGAGCAGTACTTC | CASLPPGTEALYEQYF | . | TRBJ2-7 | few | TRBV28
TGCGCCAGCAGCCGGAGCCAGGGAGGATCACCCCTCCACTTT | CASSRSQGGSPLHF | . | TRBJ1-6 | few | TRBV5-1
TGTGCCAGCAGTTTAGCGGGGGCTTCCTACGAGCAGTACTTC | CASSLAGASYEQYF | . | TRBJ2-7 | many | TRBV12-3/TRBV12-4
TGTGCCAGCAGTCCCGGGACAGGGTATCTGGCTTTCTTT | CASSPGTGYLAFF | TRBD1 | TRBJ1-1 | . | TRBV27
TGTGCCAGCAGATCACTCGACAGGGAGAACACTGAAGCTTTCTTT | CASRSLDRENTEAFF | . | TRBJ1-1 | . | TRBV21-1
TGTGCCTGCCTCCGGGGGGACAGGGGAAACTATGGCTACACCTTC | CACLRGDRGNYGYTF | TRBD1 | TRBJ1-2 | . | TRBV30
TGTGCCAGCAGCCAAGGAAACGGGGGGGCGGGTATTGGCATTCAGTACTTC | CASSQGNGGAGIGIQYF | TRBD2 | TRBJ2-4 | . | TRBV3-1
TGTGCCACCTCGGACGCCTTTGCGGATTCACCCCTCCACTTT | CATSDAFADSPLHF | . | TRBJ1-6 | few | TRBV24-1
TGCGCCAGCAGCCGAGGGACTGACTATGGCTACACCTTC | CASSRGTDYGYTF | . | TRBJ1-2 | . | TRBV5-1
TGTGCCAGCAGGACAGGGGTCGGGGAGACCCAGTACTTC | CASRTGVGETQYF | TRBD1 | TRBJ2-5 | many | TRBV6-5
TGTGCCAGCAGGGACACCACCGCCAGGGGGACACCCCTCCACTTT | CASRDTTARGTPLHF | TRBD1 | TRBJ1-6 | few | TRBV27
TGTGCCAGCAGCTTAGTTCAGGGAACTGAAGCTTTCTTT | CASSLVQGTEAFF | . | TRBJ1-1 | . | TRBV7-2
TGCGCCAGCAGCAGGGACAGGGCCCTAACTAATGAAAAACTGTTTTTT | CASSRDRALTNEKLFF | TRBD1 | TRBJ1-4 | . | TRBV5-1
TGTGCCAGCAGCTCGCCCGGACAGGGTTCGGGGTACAATGAGCAGTTCTTC | CASSSPGQGSGYNEQFF | TRBD1 | TRBJ2-1 | . | TRBV7-8
TGTACCAGCAGTGATGGGGACCACCTTTCTCGGCGGTTCTTC | CTSSDGDHLSRRFF | . | TRBJ2-1 | . | TRBV2
TGTGCCGTCCAAGGGTTAGGAGAAGATGAGCAGTTCTTC | CAVQGLGEDEQFF | . | TRBJ2-1 | . | TRBV11-1